What follows is one T cell receptor beta chain and its context. Its matching antigen is unknown. The data are from a study of cytomegalovirus exposure and HLA in healthy donors. Notes on the study in general: Reports state that TCR beta sequences accurately predicted most subjects' HLA-A and HLA-B alleles. Analysis performed later showed TCR beta chains linked to HLA being more clonally expanded than equally common others. Most TCR sequences showed up rarely, but some public TCRs showed up in many donors.

The CDR3 spans 15 residues. V was pared by 2 bases and J by 2 bases, with 13 bases between. CDR1 is SGHTA and CDR2 is FQGTGA in the germline V gene. This PCR relied on a set of 60 Vbeta primers and 13 Jbeta primers. TCRdb's copy holds only in-frame clones and misses some; the assay was immunoSEQ multiplex PCR. The sample has under 200,000 clones; around 75% are singletons. Sequencing was carried out using PBMCs. The gene calls are TRBV7-3 and TRBJ2-7; TRBD2 is a possible D gene (6 bases). The receptor was derived from a woman aged 25 to 39 in good health and CMV-seronegative. The CDR3 DNA is TGTGCCAGCAGCTTAGGGCTAGCGAGTCCCTACGAGCAGTACTTC. Translated: CASSLGLASPYEQYF.